This TCR beta chain was sequenced for a study of T cell clonality in common variable immunodeficiency. Regarding this clone: Its antigen is undetermined. Read coverage stops 3 residues before the CDR3 terminus; the germline J gene supplies the remainder.

Study results and caveats: In common variable immunodeficiency, TCR beta chains reportedly carried fewer deletions and N-nucleotide insertions.

Germline CDR1 SGHVS, CDR2 FQNEAQ. This CDR3 is 14 amino acids long. V shed 6 bases and J 5 bases; nucleotides not matched to a gene: 8. Measured with immunoSEQ multiplex PCR; TCRdb has only the in-frame clones, and not every one. The repertoire consists of about 20,000 clones, none detected only once. This TCR was recovered from a human donor with common variable immunodeficiency. Sequencing was carried out using peripheral blood mononuclear cells. The chain employs TRBV7-8 and TRBJ2-5; the match to TRBD1 covers 8 bases. The CDR3: CASRRDRGGETQYF. The covered CDR3 bases are TGTGCCAGCAGGAGAGACAGGGGTGGGGAGACC.